This T cell receptor beta chain was captured in a study of CD8+ T cells in alopecia areata. Whole-study findings and limits: Normal scalp showed lower clonality than lesional scalp, especially alopecia totalis/universalis. TCRs were shared less clearly across patients than in mice, possibly for HLA-related reasons.

Patients with alopecia areata provided lesional scalp punch biopsies as well as peripheral blood. CDR3 length: 15 residues. The germline V and J ends were trimmed by 5 bases and 2 bases, with 14 bases remaining between them. Germline CDR1 SGHVS, CDR2 FQNEAQ. This clone was seen only once. What it binds is unknown. The authors extracted RNA and reverse transcribed it into cDNA as the sequencing template. TCRdb keeps only in-frame clones here, not all; method: immunoSEQ multiplex PCR. The table records around 250,000 clones, less than 80% of them present only once. The receptor was isolated from a human donor with alopecia areata. The chain recombines TRBV7-8 with TRBJ2-3; TRBD2 might be the D (5 bases). Sequences were derived from CD4+ T cells sorted from blood, sampled at week 0. CDR3 in DNA: TGTGCCAGCAGCACCCGTTCGGGGAACACAGATACGCAGTATTTT. Protein: CASSTRSGNTDTQYF.